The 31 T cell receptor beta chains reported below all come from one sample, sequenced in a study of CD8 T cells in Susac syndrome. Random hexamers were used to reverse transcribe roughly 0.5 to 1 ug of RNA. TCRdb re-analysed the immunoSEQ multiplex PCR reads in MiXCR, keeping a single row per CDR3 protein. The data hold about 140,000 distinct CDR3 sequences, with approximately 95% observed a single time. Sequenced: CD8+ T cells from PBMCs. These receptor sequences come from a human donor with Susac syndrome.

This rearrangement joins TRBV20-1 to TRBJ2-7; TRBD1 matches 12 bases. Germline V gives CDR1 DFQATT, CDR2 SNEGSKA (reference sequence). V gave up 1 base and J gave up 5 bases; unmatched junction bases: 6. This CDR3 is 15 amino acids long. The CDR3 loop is CSARARDRGLNEQYF. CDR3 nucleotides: TGCAGTGCTAGAGCCCGGGACAGGGGGCTCAACGAGCAGTACTTC.

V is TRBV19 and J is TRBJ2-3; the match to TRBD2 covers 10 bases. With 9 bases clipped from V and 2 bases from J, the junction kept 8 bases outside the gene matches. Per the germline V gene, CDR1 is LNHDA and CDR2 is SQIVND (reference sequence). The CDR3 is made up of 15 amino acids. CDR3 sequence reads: CASALAGGNTDTQYF. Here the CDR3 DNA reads TGTGCCAGCGCTTTAGCGGGAGGAAACACAGATACGCAGTATTTT.

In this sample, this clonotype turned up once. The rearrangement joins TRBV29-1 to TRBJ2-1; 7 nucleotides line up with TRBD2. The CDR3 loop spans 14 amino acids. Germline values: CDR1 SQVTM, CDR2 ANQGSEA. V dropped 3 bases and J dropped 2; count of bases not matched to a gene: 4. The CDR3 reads CSVERAGAYNEQFF. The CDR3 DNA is TGCAGCGTTGAGAGGGCGGGAGCCTACAATGAGCAGTTCTTC.

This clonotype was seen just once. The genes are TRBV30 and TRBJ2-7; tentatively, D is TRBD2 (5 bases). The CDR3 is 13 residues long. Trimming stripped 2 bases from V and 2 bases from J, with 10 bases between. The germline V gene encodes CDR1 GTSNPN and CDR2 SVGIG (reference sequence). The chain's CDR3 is CAWSYRSAYEQYF. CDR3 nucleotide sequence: TGTGCCTGGAGTTACCGTAGCGCCTACGAGCAGTACTTC.

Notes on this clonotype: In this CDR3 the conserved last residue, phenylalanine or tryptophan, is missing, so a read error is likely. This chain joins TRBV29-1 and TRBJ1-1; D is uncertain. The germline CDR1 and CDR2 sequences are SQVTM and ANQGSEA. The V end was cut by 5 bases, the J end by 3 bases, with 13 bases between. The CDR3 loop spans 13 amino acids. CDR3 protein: CSVRARRDTEAFS. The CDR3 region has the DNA TGCAGCGTTCGGGCAAGAAGGGACACTGAAGCTTTCTCT.

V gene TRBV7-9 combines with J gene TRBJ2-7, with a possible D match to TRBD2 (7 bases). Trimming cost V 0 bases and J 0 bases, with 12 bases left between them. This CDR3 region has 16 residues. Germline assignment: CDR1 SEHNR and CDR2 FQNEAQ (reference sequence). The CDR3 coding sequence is TGTGCCAGCAGCTTAGCGGGGGGGCTATCCTCCTACGAGCAGTACTTC. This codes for CASSLAGGLSSYEQYF. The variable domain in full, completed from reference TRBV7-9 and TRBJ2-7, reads DTGVSQNPRHKITKRGQNVTFRCDPISEHNRLYWYRQTLGQGPEFLTYFQNEAQLEKSRLLSDRFSAERPKGSFSTLEIQRTEQGDSAMYLCASSLAGGLSSYEQYFGPGTRLTVT.

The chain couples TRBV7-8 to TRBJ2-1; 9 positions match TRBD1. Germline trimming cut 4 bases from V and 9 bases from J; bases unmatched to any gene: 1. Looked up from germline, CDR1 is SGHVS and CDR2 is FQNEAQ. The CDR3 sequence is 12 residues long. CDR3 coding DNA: TGTGCCAGCAGCTCGACAGGGGGTGAGCAGTTCTTC. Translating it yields CASSSTGGEQFF. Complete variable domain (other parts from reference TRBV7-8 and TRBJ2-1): GAGVSQSPRYKVAKRGQDVALRCDPISGHVSLFWYQQALGQGPEFLTYFQNEAQLDKSGLPSDRFFAERPEGSVSTLKIQRTQQEDSAVYLCASSSTGGEQFFGPGTRLTVL.

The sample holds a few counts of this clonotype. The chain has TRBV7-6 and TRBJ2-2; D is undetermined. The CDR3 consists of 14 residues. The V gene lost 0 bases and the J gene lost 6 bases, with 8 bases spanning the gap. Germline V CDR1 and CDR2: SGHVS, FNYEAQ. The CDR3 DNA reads TGTGCCAGCAGCTTAGCACCCGCGTCCGGGGAGCTGTTTTTT. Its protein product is CASSLAPASGELFF.

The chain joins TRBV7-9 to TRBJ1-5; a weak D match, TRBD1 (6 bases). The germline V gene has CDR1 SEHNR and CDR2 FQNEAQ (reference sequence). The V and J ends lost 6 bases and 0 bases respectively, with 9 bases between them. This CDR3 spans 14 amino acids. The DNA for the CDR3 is TGTGCCAGCAGTTTGGACAGTAGCAATCAGCCCCAGCATTTT. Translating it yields CASSLDSSNQPQHF.

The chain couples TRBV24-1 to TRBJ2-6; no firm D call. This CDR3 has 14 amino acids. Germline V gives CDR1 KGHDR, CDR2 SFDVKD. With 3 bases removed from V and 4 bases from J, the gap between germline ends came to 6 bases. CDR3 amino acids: CATSDPSGANVLTF. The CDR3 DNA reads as TGTGCCACCAGTGATCCCTCCGGGGCCAACGTCCTGACTTTC.

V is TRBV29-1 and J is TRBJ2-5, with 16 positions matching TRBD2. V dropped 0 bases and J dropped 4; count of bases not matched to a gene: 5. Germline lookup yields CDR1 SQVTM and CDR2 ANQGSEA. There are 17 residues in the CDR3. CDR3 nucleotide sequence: TGCAGCGTTGAAGAGGGACTAGCGGGAGGGCCGGGAGAGACCCAGTACTTC. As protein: CSVEEGLAGGPGETQYF.

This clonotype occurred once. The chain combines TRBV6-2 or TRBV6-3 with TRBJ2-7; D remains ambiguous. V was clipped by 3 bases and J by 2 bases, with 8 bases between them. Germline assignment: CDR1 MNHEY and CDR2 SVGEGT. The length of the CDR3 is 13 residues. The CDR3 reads CASSYTVTYEQYF. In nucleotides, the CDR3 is TGTGCCAGCAGTTATACTGTTACCTACGAGCAGTACTTC.

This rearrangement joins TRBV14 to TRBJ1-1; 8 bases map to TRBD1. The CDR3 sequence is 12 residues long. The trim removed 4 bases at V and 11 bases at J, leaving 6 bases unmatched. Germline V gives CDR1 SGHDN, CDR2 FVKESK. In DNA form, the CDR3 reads TGTGCCAGCAGCCCAAGGACAGGGAATGCTTTCTTT. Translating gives CASSPRTGNAFF.

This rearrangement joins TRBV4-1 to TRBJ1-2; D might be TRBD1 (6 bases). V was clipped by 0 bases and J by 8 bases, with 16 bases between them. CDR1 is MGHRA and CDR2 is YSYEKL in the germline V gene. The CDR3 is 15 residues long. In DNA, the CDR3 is TGCGCCAGCAGCCAAGATCGGTTAGGGGGACGAGGCTACACCTTC. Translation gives CASSQDRLGGRGYTF.

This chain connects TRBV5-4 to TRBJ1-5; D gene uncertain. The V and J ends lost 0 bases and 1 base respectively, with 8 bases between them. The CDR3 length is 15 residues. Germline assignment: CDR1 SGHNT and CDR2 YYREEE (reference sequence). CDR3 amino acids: CASSLAGSSNQPQHF. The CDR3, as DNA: TGTGCCAGCAGCTTGGCTGGTTCCAGCAATCAGCCCCAGCATTTT.

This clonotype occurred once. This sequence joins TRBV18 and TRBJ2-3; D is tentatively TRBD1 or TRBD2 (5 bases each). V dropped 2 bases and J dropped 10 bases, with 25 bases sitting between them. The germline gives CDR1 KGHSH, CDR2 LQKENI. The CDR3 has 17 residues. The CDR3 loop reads CASSPFGFQGAAEPQYF. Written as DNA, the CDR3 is TGTGCCAGCTCACCATTCGGTTTTCAGGGAGCCGCTGAGCCGCAGTATTTT.

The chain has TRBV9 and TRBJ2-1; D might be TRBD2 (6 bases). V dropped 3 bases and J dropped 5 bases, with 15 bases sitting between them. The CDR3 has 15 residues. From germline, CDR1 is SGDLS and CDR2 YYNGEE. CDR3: CASSDGGKNNNEQFF. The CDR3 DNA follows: TGTGCCAGCAGCGATGGGGGGAAAAACAACAATGAGCAGTTCTTC.

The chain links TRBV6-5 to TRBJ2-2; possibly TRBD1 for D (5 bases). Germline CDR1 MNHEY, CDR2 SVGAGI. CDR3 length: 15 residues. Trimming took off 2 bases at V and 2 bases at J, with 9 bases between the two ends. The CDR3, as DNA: TGTGCCAGCAGTTACGTCGACAGAAACACCGGGGAGCTGTTTTTT. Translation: CASSYVDRNTGELFF.

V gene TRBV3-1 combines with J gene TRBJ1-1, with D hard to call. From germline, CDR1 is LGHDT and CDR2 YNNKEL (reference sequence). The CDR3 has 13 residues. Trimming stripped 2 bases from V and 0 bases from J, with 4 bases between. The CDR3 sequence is CASSQYVNTEAFF. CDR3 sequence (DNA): TGTGCCAGCAGCCAATACGTGAACACTGAAGCTTTCTTT.

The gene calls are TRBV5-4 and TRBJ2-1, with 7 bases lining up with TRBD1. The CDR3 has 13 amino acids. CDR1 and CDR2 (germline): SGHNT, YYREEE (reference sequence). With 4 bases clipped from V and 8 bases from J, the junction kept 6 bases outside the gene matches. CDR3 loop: CASSRQGKYEQFF. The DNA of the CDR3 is TGTGCCAGCAGCCGACAGGGAAAGTATGAGCAGTTCTTC. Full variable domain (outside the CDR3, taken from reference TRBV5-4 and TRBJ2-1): ETGVTQSPTHLIKTRGQQVTLRCSSQSGHNTVSWYQQALGQGPQFIFQYYREEENGRGNFPPRFSGLQFPNYSSELNVNALELDDSALYLCASSRQGKYEQFFGPGTRLTVL.

CDR3 coding DNA: TGTGCCAGCAGTTCGGTGGTGGAGGCGGCGCGGGTCGAGCAGTACTTC. Protein sequence: CASSSVVEAARVEQYF. This chain joins TRBV28 and TRBJ2-7; D perhaps matches TRBD2 (5 bases). This CDR3 comprises 16 residues. Looked up from germline, CDR1 is MDHEN and CDR2 is SYDVKM. Trimming left V 4 bases short and J 6 bases short, with 22 bases between.

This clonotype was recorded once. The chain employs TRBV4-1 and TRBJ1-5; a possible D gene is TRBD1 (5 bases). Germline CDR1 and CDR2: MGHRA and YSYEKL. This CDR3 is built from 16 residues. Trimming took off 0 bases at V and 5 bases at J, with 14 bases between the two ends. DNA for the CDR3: TGCGCCAGCAGCCAAGATGGACGGGGGGGGGATCAGCCCCAGCATTTT. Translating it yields CASSQDGRGGDQPQHF.

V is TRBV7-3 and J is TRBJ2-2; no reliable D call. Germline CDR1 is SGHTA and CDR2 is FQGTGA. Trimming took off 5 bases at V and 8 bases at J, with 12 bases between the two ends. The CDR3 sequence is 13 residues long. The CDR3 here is CASSQTVSGELFF. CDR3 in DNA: TGTGCCAGCAGCCAAACCGTTAGTGGGGAGCTGTTTTTT.

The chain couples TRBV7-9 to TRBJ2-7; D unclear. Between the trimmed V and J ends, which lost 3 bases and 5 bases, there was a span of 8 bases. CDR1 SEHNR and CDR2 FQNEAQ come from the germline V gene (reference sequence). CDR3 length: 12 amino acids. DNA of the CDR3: TGTGCCAGCAGCTTTATGGGCGACGAGCAGTACTTC. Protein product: CASSFMGDEQYF.

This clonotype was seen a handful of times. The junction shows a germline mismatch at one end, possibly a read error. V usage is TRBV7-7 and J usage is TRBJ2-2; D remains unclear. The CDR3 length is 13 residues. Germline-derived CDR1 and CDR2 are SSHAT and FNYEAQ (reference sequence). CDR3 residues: CASSLVPTGELFF. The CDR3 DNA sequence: TGTGCTAGCAGCTTAGTCCCGACCGGGGAGCTGTTTTTT.

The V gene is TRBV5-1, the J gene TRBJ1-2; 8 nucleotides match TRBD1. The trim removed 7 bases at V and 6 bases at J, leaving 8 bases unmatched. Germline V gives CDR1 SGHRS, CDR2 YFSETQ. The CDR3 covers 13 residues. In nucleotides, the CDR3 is TGCGCCAGCTTGGGACAGGCGCCTGATGGCTACACCTTC. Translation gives CASLGQAPDGYTF.

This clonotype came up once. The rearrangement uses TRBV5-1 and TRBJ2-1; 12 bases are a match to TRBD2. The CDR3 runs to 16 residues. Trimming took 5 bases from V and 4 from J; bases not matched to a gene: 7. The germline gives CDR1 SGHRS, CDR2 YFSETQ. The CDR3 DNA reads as TGCGCCAGCAGAGCTCCGACTAGCGGGAGTTACAATGAGCAGTTCTTC. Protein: CASRAPTSGSYNEQFF.

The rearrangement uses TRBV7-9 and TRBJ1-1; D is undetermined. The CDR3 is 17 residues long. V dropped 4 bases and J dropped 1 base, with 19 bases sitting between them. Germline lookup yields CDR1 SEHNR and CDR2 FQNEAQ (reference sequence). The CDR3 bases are TGTGCCAGCAGCTCCACAACCCCAAGGATCTGGAACACTGAAGCTTTCTTT. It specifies CASSSTTPRIWNTEAFF.

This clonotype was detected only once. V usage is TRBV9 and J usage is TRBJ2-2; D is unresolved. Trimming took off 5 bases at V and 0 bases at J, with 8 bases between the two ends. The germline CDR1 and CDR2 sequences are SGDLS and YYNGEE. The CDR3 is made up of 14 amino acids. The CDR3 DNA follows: TGTGCCAGCAGGGAAGAACCGAACACCGGGGAGCTGTTTTTT. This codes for CASREEPNTGELFF.

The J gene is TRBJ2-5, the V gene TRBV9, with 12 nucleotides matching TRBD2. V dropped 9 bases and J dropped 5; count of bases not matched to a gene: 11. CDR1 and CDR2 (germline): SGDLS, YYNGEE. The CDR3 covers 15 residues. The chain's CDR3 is CATSSGGAPGETQYF. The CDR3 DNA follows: TGTGCCACCTCTAGCGGGGGGGCCCCGGGGGAGACCCAGTACTTC.

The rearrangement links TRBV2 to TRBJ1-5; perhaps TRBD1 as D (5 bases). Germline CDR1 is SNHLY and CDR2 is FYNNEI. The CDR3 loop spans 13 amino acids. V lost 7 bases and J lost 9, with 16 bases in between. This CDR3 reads CASTARQGPPQHF. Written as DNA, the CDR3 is TGTGCCAGCACCGCCCGGCAGGGCCCGCCCCAGCATTTT.